Below, one T cell receptor beta chain is given with its context. What it binds is not known. In this CDR3 the conserved last residue, phenylalanine or tryptophan, is missing, so a read error is likely. The record originates from a study of tumor and adjacent non-tumor tissue in lung cancer. The study, taken as a whole, reports: Shorter survival was associated with higher TCR diversity in tumors. Normal lung showed higher cumulative top 100 clone frequency than tumor. Tumor tissue had significantly higher TCR diversity than normal lung.

RNA was extracted from bulk tissue without any cell sorting. Germline V gene data show CDR1 as SQVTM and CDR2 as ANQGSEA. The CDR3 loop spans 14 amino acids. Three rounds of nested PCR, following a modified ARM-PCR protocol, produced the TCRbeta library. A single record per CDR3 protein comes from TCRdb applying MiXCR to the multiplex PCR reads. The sample records roughly 120,000 distinct CDR3 sequences, around 82% being singletons. Sequencing was done on a sample of lung tumor tissue. This receptor was obtained from a man aged 65 to 85 with non-small cell lung cancer. This chain uses TRBV29-1 with TRBJ1-1; 8 nucleotides align to TRBD1. This CDR3 is CSVCGQGTKTEAFY. As DNA, the CDR3 is TGCAGTGTCTGCGGACAGGGAACTAAAACTGAAGCTTTCTAT.